This entry lists 25 T cell receptor beta chains sequenced from one sample in a study of radiation and T cells in renal cell carcinoma. Time point: baseline pretreatment blood. As to treatment: 15 Gy SBRT to primary tumor, nephrectomy 4 weeks later. Data came from immunoSEQ multiplex PCR; TCRdb stores just in-frame clones and leaves some out. The sample holds 70,000 to 95,000 clones, 82% seen once. Sequencing used blood, obtained from a patient whose treatment included radiotherapy and nephrectomy. The receptors were sampled from a man in his sixties with renal cell carcinoma.

The chain employs TRBV5-1 and TRBJ1-2; 12 bases map to TRBD1. J gave up 2 bases and V 4 bases, and 12 bases lay outside the gene matches. From germline, CDR1 is SGHRS and CDR2 YFSETQ. The CDR3 length is 18 residues. The CDR3 here is CASSRTPGQGAANYGYTF. In DNA form, the CDR3 reads TGCGCCAGCAGCCGAACCCCGGGACAGGGGGCGGCCAACTATGGCTACACCTTC.

The chain is built from TRBV19 and TRBJ2-3; D gene ambiguous. V lost 1 base and J 3 bases, leaving 11 bases between the germline ends. This CDR3 is built from 15 residues. Germline loops: CDR1 LNHDA, CDR2 SQIVND (reference sequence). This chain's CDR3 is CASSIGPRSTDTQYF. The CDR3 DNA reads TGTGCCAGTAGTATAGGGCCTAGGTCGACAGATACGCAGTATTTT.

The chain has TRBV7-6 and TRBJ2-7; 10 bases match TRBD2. Germline-derived CDR1 and CDR2 are SGHVS and FNYEAQ. The CDR3 length is 16 residues. Trimming at V came to 2 bases and at J to 5 bases, leaving 9 bases not matched to a gene. The CDR3 region is CASSLTSRSGRNEQYF. The CDR3 nucleotides are TGTGCCAGCAGCTTAACATCTCGTAGCGGGAGGAACGAGCAGTACTTC.

V and J are TRBV7-6 and TRBJ2-1; 8 positions agree with TRBD1. This CDR3 is built from 15 residues. The germline CDR1 and CDR2 sequences are SGHVS and FNYEAQ. After removal of 5 bases from V and 12 bases from J, the junction contained 15 bases not matched to a gene. CDR3 amino acids: CASSPTIRQGMGQFF. CDR3 DNA sequence: TGTGCCAGCAGCCCAACCATTCGACAGGGGATGGGGCAGTTCTTC.

The CDR3 region is CATSSASLNTEAFF. The DNA for the CDR3 is TGTGCCACCTCCTCCGCGTCCTTGAACACTGAAGCTTTCTTT. V gene TRBV7-9 combines with J gene TRBJ1-1, with D unclear. The length of the CDR3 is 14 residues. The germline V gene has CDR1 SEHNR and CDR2 FQNEAQ (reference sequence). V lost 10 bases and J lost 0, with 15 bases in between. Looking up the rest from reference TRBV7-9 and TRBJ1-1 gives the full variable domain: DTGVSQNPRHKITKRGQNVTFRCDPISEHNRLYWYRQTLGQGPEFLTYFQNEAQLEKSRLLSDRFSAERPKGSFSTLEIQRTEQGDSAMYLCATSSASLNTEAFFGQGTRLTVV.

The V and J genes are TRBV29-1 and TRBJ1-2, with D unresolved. Germline V gives CDR1 SQVTM, CDR2 ANQGSEA. CDR3 length: 12 amino acids. Trimming pared 0 bases from V and 4 bases from J, leaving 6 bases between. For the CDR3, the DNA is TGCAGCGTTGAAGACACGGGCTATGGCTACACCTTC. Residues: CSVEDTGYGYTF.

V gene TRBV14 combines with J gene TRBJ2-3; 8 bases are a match to TRBD2. From germline, CDR1 is SGHDN and CDR2 FVKESK. The CDR3 runs 17 residues. With V trimmed by 4 bases and J by 2 bases, 11 bases remained unmatched. The CDR3 spells CASSLLSGGEYTDTQYF. The CDR3 region has the DNA TGTGCCAGCAGCCTCTTAAGCGGGGGAGAATACACAGATACGCAGTATTTT.

The chain is built from TRBV6-5 and TRBJ2-1; possibly TRBD1 for D (6 bases). The V gene lost 0 bases and the J gene lost 2 bases, with 11 bases spanning the gap. This CDR3 has 16 residues. Germline V gene data show CDR1 as MNHEY and CDR2 as SVGAGI. In DNA, the CDR3 is TGTGCCAGCAGTTACTCTGAGGGGGTCCCCTACAATGAGCAGTTCTTC. This translates into CASSYSEGVPYNEQFF.

The chain couples TRBV9 to TRBJ2-5; 7 positions match TRBD2. Looked up from germline, CDR1 is SGDLS and CDR2 is YYNGEE. V was clipped by 0 bases and J by 5 bases; unmatched bases: 7. The CDR3 runs to 15 residues. CDR3 nucleotide sequence: TGTGCCAGCAGCGTAGGCGCGGGAGCGGGGGAGACCCAGTACTTC. Translated, it gives CASSVGAGAGETQYF. Together with reference TRBV9 and TRBJ2-5, the CDR3 gives the full variable domain: DSGVTQTPKHLITATGQRVTLRCSPRSGDLSVYWYQQSLDQGLQFLIQYYNGEERAKGNILERFSAQQFPDLHSELNLSSLELGDSALYFCASSVGAGAGETQYFGPGTRLLVL.

The chain links TRBV27 to TRBJ1-2; perhaps TRBD1 as D (6 bases). The CDR3 is 14 residues long. Germline V gives CDR1 MNHEY, CDR2 SMNVEV (reference sequence). The V gene lost 4 bases and the J gene lost 5 bases, with 14 bases spanning the gap. CDR3 DNA sequence: TGTGCCAGCAGTTCCAATACAGGGAGATATGGCTACACCTTC. Translating it yields CASSSNTGRYGYTF.

The V gene is TRBV2, the J gene TRBJ2-7; D remains unclear. Germline CDR1 is SNHLY and CDR2 is FYNNEI. This CDR3 is 12 amino acids long. V was cut by 7 bases and J by 3 bases, with 10 bases left in between. The CDR3 coding sequence is TGTGCCAGCACAAGGGTTGGCTACGAGCAGTACTTC. Residues: CASTRVGYEQYF.

The V gene is TRBV5-4, the J gene TRBJ1-1, with no clear D. CDR1 SGHNT and CDR2 YYREEE come from the germline V gene (reference sequence). This CDR3 is built from 13 residues. Trimming stripped 4 bases from V and 1 base from J, with 8 bases between. CDR3 DNA sequence: TGTGCCAGCAGCAAGGACGGGAACACTGAAGCTTTCTTT. Its protein is CASSKDGNTEAFF. Using reference TRBV5-4 and TRBJ1-1 for the parts outside the CDR3, the full variable domain is ETGVTQSPTHLIKTRGQQVTLRCSSQSGHNTVSWYQQALGQGPQFIFQYYREEENGRGNFPPRFSGLQFPNYSSELNVNALELDDSALYLCASSKDGNTEAFFGQGTRLTVV.

Comment on this clone: Mismatch with germline at one junction end may stem from a read error. The chain links TRBV20-1 to TRBJ2-1; D is ambiguous. Germline V gene sequence: CDR1 DFQATT, CDR2 SNEGSKA (reference sequence). This CDR3 spans 11 amino acids. The CDR3 DNA follows: TGCAGTGCAGGACGACCGGGCCCTACGCTCTTC. This translates into CSAGRPGPTLF.

The chain employs TRBV19 and TRBJ2-1; 10 bases agree with TRBD2. CDR1 and CDR2 (germline): LNHDA, SQIVND (reference sequence). This CDR3 comprises 15 residues. The V segment lost 4 bases and the J segment 4 bases; nucleotides outside the gene matches: 4. The CDR3: CASSTSSGSYNEQFF. The CDR3 DNA reads TGTGCCAGTAGTACCTCTAGCGGGAGTTACAATGAGCAGTTCTTC. Full variable domain (rest looked up from reference TRBV19 and TRBJ2-1): DGGITQSPKYLFRKEGQNVTLSCEQNLNHDAMYWYRQDPGQGLRLIYYSQIVNDFQKGDIAEGYSVSREKKESFPLTVTSAQKNPTAFYLCASSTSSGSYNEQFFGPGTRLTVL.

The chain carries TRBV5-6 and TRBJ2-1, with a tentative D call TRBD1 (5 bases). The V and J ends lost 0 bases and 6 bases respectively, with 19 bases between them. The CDR3 is 17 residues long. CDR1 is SGHDT, CDR2 YYEEEE, per germline. The DNA of the CDR3 is TGTGCCAGCAGCTTGGAGGGCCTGGGGCTACGTGGCAATGAGCAGTTCTTC. As protein: CASSLEGLGLRGNEQFF.

This rearrangement joins TRBV4-2 to TRBJ2-1, with no clear D. Trimming removed 4 bases at V and 6 bases at J, with 13 bases between. The CDR3 is 14 amino acids. Germline loops: CDR1 LGHNA, CDR2 YNFKEQ. CDR3 in amino acids: CASSRDPNPNEQFF. The CDR3 nucleotides read TGTGCCAGCAGCCGGGATCCGAACCCCAATGAGCAGTTCTTC.

This clone came up once. The genes are TRBV5-1 and TRBJ2-3; no clear D gene. Trimming shortened V by 0 bases and J by 0 bases, and 8 bases separated the two germline ends. This CDR3 comprises 15 residues. In germline, CDR1 is SGHRS, CDR2 YFSETQ. In DNA form, the CDR3 reads TGCGCCAGCAGCTTGGGTGGTCTGAGCACAGATACGCAGTATTTT. Amino acid sequence: CASSLGGLSTDTQYF.

The chain joins TRBV2 to TRBJ1-4, with D unclear. Germline V gene data show CDR1 as SNHLY and CDR2 as FYNNEI. V lost 1 base to trimming and J lost 10 bases, with 7 bases between them. There are 12 residues in the CDR3. The CDR3 loop reads CASSEVGVKLFF. CDR3 DNA sequence: TGTGCCAGCAGTGAAGTAGGTGTAAAACTGTTTTTT.

V gene TRBV5-1 combines with J gene TRBJ2-7, with D tentatively TRBD2 (5 bases). The V and J ends lost 0 bases and 6 bases respectively, with 16 bases between them. Germline V lookup: CDR1 SGHRS, CDR2 YFSETQ. CDR3 length equals 15 residues. CDR3 residues: CASSLGTGVAREQYF. As DNA, the CDR3 is TGCGCCAGCAGCTTGGGCACCGGGGTAGCACGCGAGCAGTACTTC.

The chain employs TRBV29-1 and TRBJ1-1; TRBD1 matches at 12 bases. From germline, CDR1 is SQVTM and CDR2 ANQGSEA. V shed 7 bases, J shed 0 bases, and the junction held 9 bases outside the gene matches. There are 16 residues in the CDR3. CDR3 amino acids: CSAKGTGGAMNTEAFF. The CDR3 DNA sequence: TGCAGCGCCAAGGGGACAGGGGGCGCGATGAACACTGAAGCTTTCTTT.

The genes are TRBV29-1 and TRBJ2-7; D is unresolved. The CDR3 consists of 18 residues. V lost 6 bases, J lost 4 bases, and 31 bases lay in between. The germline V gene has CDR1 SQVTM and CDR2 ANQGSEA. The CDR3 protein is CSVVGGQSVGLSVYEQYF. Here the CDR3 DNA reads TGCAGCGTCGTAGGCGGTCAGTCGGTTGGTTTGTCCGTTTACGAGCAGTACTTC.

The chain couples TRBV19 to TRBJ2-7; possible D gene TRBD1, 5 bases. V lost 1 base, J lost 3 bases, and 10 bases lay in between. The CDR3 consists of 14 residues. From germline, CDR1 is LNHDA and CDR2 SQIVND (reference sequence). CDR3 sequence (DNA): TGTGCCAGTAGTATAGCTTCCAGGGACTACGAGCAGTACTTC. It encodes CASSIASRDYEQYF.

The chain recombines TRBV6-5 with TRBJ2-7; D is perhaps TRBD1 (6 bases). Germline V gene sequence: CDR1 MNHEY, CDR2 SVGAGI. The length of the CDR3 is 16 residues. Trimming cost V 0 bases and J 3 bases, with 15 bases left between them. CDR3 amino acids: CASSYSIGRGNYEQYF. Here the CDR3 DNA reads TGTGCCAGCAGTTACTCGATCGGTAGGGGGAACTACGAGCAGTACTTC.

This chain joins TRBV19 and TRBJ2-7, with 13 bases lining up with TRBD2. The CDR3 consists of 16 residues. With V trimmed by 4 bases and J by 5 bases, 8 bases remained unmatched. Germline loops: CDR1 LNHDA, CDR2 SQIVND (reference sequence). The CDR3 sequence is CASSTRTSGSPHEQYF. In nucleotides, the CDR3 is TGTGCCAGTAGTACGAGGACTAGCGGGAGTCCCCACGAGCAGTACTTC.

This clone showed up just a few times. The chain recombines TRBV6-6 with TRBJ1-5; 8 bases align to TRBD1. CDR1 and CDR2 from the germline V gene are MNHNY and SVGAGI (reference sequence). Trimming removed 5 bases from V and 6 bases from J; junction bases left unmatched: 12. The CDR3 spans 16 residues. CDR3 in DNA: TGTGCCAGCAGTCAACCTCCGGGACAGGCAAGTCAGCCCCAGCATTTT. Translated, it gives CASSQPPGQASQPQHF.